One and the same sample provided the 22 T cell receptor beta chains below, sequenced in a study of T cell repertoires in cytomegalovirus infection. MiXCR, applied by TCRdb to the reads, yields one record per CDR3 protein. The sample lists about 830,000 distinct CDR3 sequences, 32% seen once, with over 10% in the top ten. Their recognized antigens are unknown. Sequencing was performed on cultured CD8+ T cells from PBMCs, taken from culture after CMV antigen stimulation. These receptors all stem from a human donor in good health (CMV status not recorded). Some clones in this sample may be carry-over from other donors' samples.

This clonotype was counted between two and nine times. The J gene is TRBJ2-1, the V gene TRBV19; 9 nucleotides align to TRBD2. This CDR3 is built from 15 residues. V shed 5 bases and J 6 bases; nucleotides not matched to a gene: 8. Germline V gene data show CDR1 as LNHDA and CDR2 as SQIVND (reference sequence). CDR3 nucleotide sequence: TGTGCCAGTAGTCTGTCTAGCGGGGCTGGCAATGAGCAGTTCTTC. Amino acid sequence: CASSLSSGAGNEQFF. The complete variable domain, with remaining parts taken from reference TRBV19 and TRBJ2-1, reads DGGITQSPKYLFRKEGQNVTLSCEQNLNHDAMYWYRQDPGQGLRLIYYSQIVNDFQKGDIAEGYSVSREKKESFPLTVTSAQKNPTAFYLCASSLSSGAGNEQFFGPGTRLTVL.

V usage is TRBV6-5 and J usage is TRBJ2-7, with 8 bases matching TRBD1. V lost 5 bases and J lost 5; bases outside the gene matches: 8. The CDR3 totals 14 residues. The germline CDR1 and CDR2 sequences are MNHEY and SVGAGI. The CDR3 nucleotides read TGTGCCAGCAGTCCCAACCCGGACAGGGACGAGCAGTACGTC. Translation gives CASSPNPDRDEQYV.

This clonotype has a count of ten or more. The chain is built from TRBV12-3 or TRBV12-4 and TRBJ2-6; D is ambiguous. This CDR3 is built from 18 residues. The V end was cut by 3 bases, the J end by 0 bases, with 15 bases between. CDR3: CASSFSALTLSGANVLTF. CDR3 sequence (DNA): TGTGCCAGCAGTTTTTCAGCGCTTACCCTCTCTGGGGCCAACGTCCTGACTTTC.

The sample holds a few counts of this clonotype. The V gene is TRBV7-9, the J gene TRBJ2-3; D is unresolved. V lost 3 bases and J 3 bases, leaving 16 bases between the germline ends. CDR1 is SEHNR, CDR2 FQNEAQ, per germline (reference sequence). The CDR3 is made up of 16 amino acids. The CDR3 loop reads CASSFFKEFGTDTQYF. The DNA of the CDR3 is TGTGCCAGCAGCTTCTTCAAGGAATTTGGGACAGATACGCAGTATTTT.

V is TRBV29-1 and J is TRBJ1-5; 10 bases align to TRBD1. Trimming cost V 6 bases and J 0 bases; bases outside gene matches: 8. The CDR3 extends over 16 amino acids. Germline-derived CDR1 and CDR2 are SQVTM and ANQGSEA. CDR3 bases: TGCAGCGTCCTGACAGGGGGCCCCTATAGCAATCAGCCCCAGCATTTT. Its protein is CSVLTGGPYSNQPQHF.

This clonotype was counted a few times. The chain combines TRBV6-2 or TRBV6-3 with TRBJ2-7; D gene ambiguous. The CDR3 extends over 12 amino acids. Germline CDR1 MNHEY, CDR2 SVGEGT. Trimming removed 2 bases from V and 5 bases from J, with 7 bases in between. This chain's CDR3 is CASSYAENEQYV. Written as DNA, the CDR3 is TGTGCCAGCAGTTACGCGGAGAACGAGCAGTACGTC.

The gene calls are TRBV7-9 and TRBJ2-2, with D hard to call. The V end was cut by 5 bases, the J end by 1 base, with 14 bases between. This CDR3 region has 16 residues. The germline gives CDR1 SEHNR, CDR2 FQNEAQ (reference sequence). DNA for the CDR3: TGTGCCAGCAGCCTACATCCAGGCGGGAACACCGGGGAGCTGTTTTTT. The encoded protein is CASSLHPGGNTGELFF.

This chain uses TRBV6-6 with TRBJ1-5; D is perhaps TRBD1 (5 bases). The germline CDR1 and CDR2 sequences are MNHNY and SVGAGI (reference sequence). V lost 5 bases to trimming and J lost 1 base, with 15 bases between them. The length of the CDR3 is 16 residues. CDR3 bases: TGTGCCAGCAGTGCCGCAGGGTTACGCAGCAATCAGCCCCAGCATTTT. This codes for CASSAAGLRSNQPQHF.

This clonotype was seen a few times. The rearrangement uses TRBV19 and TRBJ2-7, with 7 bases lining up with TRBD1. This CDR3 spans 13 amino acids. The V and J ends lost 8 bases and 3 bases, in that order; junction bases with no gene match: 7. The germline gives CDR1 LNHDA, CDR2 SQIVND (reference sequence). The chain's CDR3 is CASGPGQLYEQYF. In DNA form, the CDR3 reads TGTGCCAGTGGCCCGGGACAGCTCTACGAGCAGTACTTC.

This chain joins TRBV27 and TRBJ1-2; TRBD1 might be the D (6 bases). The germline V gene has CDR1 MNHEY and CDR2 SMNVEV (reference sequence). Trimming left V 5 bases short and J 4 bases short, with 20 bases between. CDR3 length: 16 amino acids. This chain's CDR3 is CASSPRALGHPYGYTF. DNA of the CDR3: TGTGCCAGCAGTCCGCGGGCCTTGGGACACCCCTATGGCTACACCTTC.

V gene TRBV6-5 combines with J gene TRBJ1-1; D unclear. Germline assignment: CDR1 MNHEY and CDR2 SVGAGI. Trimming removed 3 bases at V and 8 bases at J, with 7 bases between. The CDR3 consists of 11 residues. This CDR3 is CASSYYREAFF. DNA of the CDR3: TGTGCCAGCAGTTATTACCGGGAAGCTTTCTTT.

This chain uses TRBV4-1 with TRBJ2-1, with D possibly being TRBD1 or TRBD2 (5 bases each). The CDR3 is made up of 16 amino acids. From germline, CDR1 is MGHRA and CDR2 YSYEKL. Trimming shortened V by 0 bases and J by 0 bases, and 9 bases separated the two germline ends. CDR3 region: CASSQERGLSYNEQFF. DNA of the CDR3: TGCGCCAGCAGCCAAGAGAGGGGTCTCTCCTACAATGAGCAGTTCTTC.

Only a few counts were recorded for this clonotype. The DNA for the CDR3 is TGTGCCAGCAGTCACCGGGACGGGAGGTACCAAGAGACCCAGTACTTC. As protein: CASSHRDGRYQETQYF. The chain links TRBV12-3 or TRBV12-4 to TRBJ2-5; TRBD2 agrees at 7 bases. The V segment lost 5 bases and the J segment 0 bases; nucleotides outside the gene matches: 9. The CDR3 loop spans 16 amino acids.

V is TRBV6-8 and J is TRBJ2-7, with D perhaps TRBD1 (6 bases). CDR3 size: 13 residues. V lost 5 bases to trimming and J lost 2 bases, with 10 bases between them. The germline V gene encodes CDR1 MNHGY and CDR2 SAAAGT. For the CDR3, the DNA is TGTGCCAGCAGTCACGGACAGACCTACGAGCAGTACGTC. This translates into CASSHGQTYEQYV.

In this sample, this clonotype turned up a few times. The V gene is TRBV12-3 or TRBV12-4, the J gene TRBJ2-2; no clear D. V lost 10 bases and J lost 3, with 12 bases in between. The CDR3 consists of 13 residues. The CDR3 loop reads CATRSPDTGELFF. The CDR3 DNA reads as TGTGCCACACGGAGTCCAGACACCGGGGAGCTGTTTTTT.

This clonotype was seen a handful of times. The chain recombines TRBV7-9 with TRBJ1-2, with TRBD1 matching over 8 bases. In germline, CDR1 is SEHNR, CDR2 FQNEAQ (reference sequence). V lost 6 bases and J lost 1; bases outside the gene matches: 7. This CDR3 region has 15 residues. As DNA, the CDR3 is TGTGCCAGCAGACCAGGGGGCGAACGTAACTATGGCTACACCTTC. Protein: CASRPGGERNYGYTF.

A few counts support this clonotype. The rearrangement uses TRBV7-2 and TRBJ2-7; possibly TRBD1 for D (5 bases). This CDR3 is built from 15 residues. Trimming removed 7 bases from V and 3 bases from J, with 19 bases in between. Germline assignment: CDR1 SGHTA and CDR2 FQGNSA. CDR3 sequence (DNA): TGTGCCAGCACCCATAGGGGTGATACCTACTACGAGCAGTACTTC. It encodes CASTHRGDTYYEQYF.

V and J are TRBV7-4 and TRBJ2-7, with D perhaps TRBD1 (5 bases). Germline V CDR1 and CDR2: SGHVT, SQSDAQ. The CDR3 loop spans 13 amino acids. CDR3 bases: TGTGTCAGCAGCGAACGGACATTGAGCGAGCAGTACGTC. Translation gives CVSSERTLSEQYV.

V usage is TRBV6-2 or TRBV6-3 and J usage is TRBJ2-1; D may match TRBD1 or TRBD2 (5 bases each). Germline V gives CDR1 MNHEY, CDR2 SVGEGT. Trimming shortened V by 3 bases and J by 8 bases, and 17 bases separated the two germline ends. CDR3 length equals 15 residues. The CDR3 reads CASSYYGGPNDEQFF. The CDR3 DNA follows: TGTGCCAGCAGTTATTATGGGGGACCTAACGATGAGCAGTTCTTC.

This clonotype showed up just a few times. The chain couples TRBV29-1 to TRBJ2-7, with 10 nucleotides matching TRBD2. The length of the CDR3 is 13 residues. The V segment lost 6 bases and the J segment 0 bases; nucleotides outside the gene matches: 2. Germline V CDR1 and CDR2: SQVTM, ANQGSEA. The CDR3, as DNA: TGCAGCGTACTAGCGGGGTCCTCCTACGAGCAGTACGTC. This sequence encodes CSVLAGSSYEQYV.

This chain joins TRBV2 and TRBJ2-2; D gene ambiguous. Germline lookup yields CDR1 SNHLY and CDR2 FYNNEI. CDR3 length: 12 residues. Trimming stripped 11 bases from V and 4 bases from J, with 11 bases between. In DNA, the CDR3 is TGTGCCTGGTACCGATCCACCGGGGAGCTGTTTTTT. It yields the protein CAWYRSTGELFF.

This clonotype was recorded a few times. The CDR3 reads CASSQEDIGISEAFF. Here the CDR3 DNA reads TGCGCCAGCAGCCAAGAAGACATCGGAATAAGTGAAGCTTTCTTT. J is TRBJ1-1 and V is TRBV4-1; D is unresolved. Germline-derived CDR1 and CDR2 are MGHRA and YSYEKL. The CDR3 has 15 residues. V lost 0 bases and J 7 bases, leaving 15 bases between the germline ends.